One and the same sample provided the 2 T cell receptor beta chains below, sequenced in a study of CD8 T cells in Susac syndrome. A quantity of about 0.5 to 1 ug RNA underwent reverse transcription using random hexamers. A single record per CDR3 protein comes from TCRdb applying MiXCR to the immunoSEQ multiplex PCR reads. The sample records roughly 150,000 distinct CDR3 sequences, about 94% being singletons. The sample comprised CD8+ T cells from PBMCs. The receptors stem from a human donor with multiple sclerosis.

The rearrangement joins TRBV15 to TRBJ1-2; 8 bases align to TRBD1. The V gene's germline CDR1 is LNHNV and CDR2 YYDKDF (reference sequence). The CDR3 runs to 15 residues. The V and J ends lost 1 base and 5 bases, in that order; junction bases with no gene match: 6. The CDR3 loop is CATSRGFGQGYGYTF. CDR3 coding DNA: TGTGCCACCAGCAGAGGTTTTGGACAGGGATATGGCTACACCTTC. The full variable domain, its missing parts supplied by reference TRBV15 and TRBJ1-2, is DAMVIQNPRYQVTQFGKPVTLSCSQTLNHNVMYWYQQKSSQAPKLLFHYYDKDFNNEADTPDNFQSRRPNTSFCFLDIRSPGLGDTAMYLCATSRGFGQGYGYTFGSGTRLTVV.

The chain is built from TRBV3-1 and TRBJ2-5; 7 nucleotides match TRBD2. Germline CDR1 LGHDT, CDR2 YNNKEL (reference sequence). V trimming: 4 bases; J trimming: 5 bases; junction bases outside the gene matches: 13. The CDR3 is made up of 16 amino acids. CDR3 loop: CASSPGWGGTSETQYF. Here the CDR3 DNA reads TGTGCCAGCAGCCCCGGATGGGGGGGGACTTCGGAGACCCAGTACTTC.